Listed below are T cell receptor beta chains from one sample, sequenced in a study of blood T cell repertoires in COVID-19. Repertoires were generated with immunoSEQ multiplex PCR, while TCRdb's copy carries only in-frame clones and drops some. There are about 280,000 clones in the sample; approximately 88% occur only once, and approximately 0.85% lies in the top ten. Sequenced sample: peripheral blood. Source of these receptors: a woman aged 40 to 49 who had recovered from COVID-19. CDR3s include the opening cysteine and the closing phenylalanine or tryptophan. The size field is filled for only some rows; it gives once, few, many or a size class.

j_gene,v_gene,abundance,CDR3aa
TRBJ2-1,TRBV19,.,CASSPRQGVVNEQFF
TRBJ2-7,TRBV11-3,.,CASSPPGQSYEQYF
TRBJ2-2,TRBV27,.,CASSQSRDTQAGELFF
TRBJ1-4,TRBV6-6,once,CASSFGVNEKLFF
TRBJ2-5,TRBV27,.,CASTGLAGDQETQYF
TRBJ1-2,TRBV10-3,few,CAISDRGPYGYTF
TRBJ2-1,TRBV7-2,.,CASSTRGLAGSSYNEQFF
TRBJ1-1,TRBV4-2,once,CASSQDSRVEAFF
TRBJ2-3,TRBV5-1,few,CASSLRTDTQYF
TRBJ1-4,TRBV25-1,once,CASGAGTDEKLFF
TRBJ2-6,TRBV19,.,CASSSWEAGANVLTF
TRBJ2-7,TRBV4-1,.,CASSQVRDSSYEQYF
TRBJ1-1,TRBV28,.,CASSNIQGDTEAFF
TRBJ2-7,TRBV6-6,.,CASSTYLAGVDDEQYF
TRBJ2-2,TRBV7-2,.,CASSWRTTGELFF
TRBJ2-3,TRBV9,.,CASSPTSGGDTDTQYF